These 7 T cell receptor beta chains originate from one sample sequenced in a study of cytomegalovirus exposure and HLA in healthy donors. Primers for the PCR totalled 60 Vbeta and 13 Jbeta. Data came from immunoSEQ multiplex PCR; TCRdb stores just in-frame clones and leaves some out. The table lists 90,000 to 120,000 clones, around three quarters of them singletons. What was sequenced was PBMCs. Every receptor here comes from a woman aged 40 to 50 in good health and CMV-seronegative.

This clone showed up just a few times. The J gene is TRBJ2-7, the V gene TRBV2; a weak D match, TRBD2 (5 bases). CDR1 and CDR2 (germline): SNHLY, FYNNEI. V lost 8 bases, J lost 5 bases, and 7 bases lay in between. The length of the CDR3 is 10 residues. CDR3 sequence reads: CASGSDEQYF. CDR3 DNA sequence: TGTGCCAGCGGGAGTGACGAGCAGTACTTC.

The chain links TRBV19 to TRBJ2-7, with 11 bases identical to TRBD2. Germline V gene data show CDR1 as LNHDA and CDR2 as SQIVND (reference sequence). The CDR3 contains 15 residues. With 4 bases clipped from V and 0 bases from J, the junction kept 2 bases outside the gene matches. Here the CDR3 DNA reads TGTGCCAGTAGTAAGACTAGCGGGATCTCCTACGAGCAGTACTTC. Translating gives CASSKTSGISYEQYF. The whole variable domain, filled in from reference TRBV19 and TRBJ2-7, reads DGGITQSPKYLFRKEGQNVTLSCEQNLNHDAMYWYRQDPGQGLRLIYYSQIVNDFQKGDIAEGYSVSREKKESFPLTVTSAQKNPTAFYLCASSKTSGISYEQYFGPGTRLTVT.

V usage is TRBV9 and J usage is TRBJ2-3, with D hard to call. This CDR3 has 14 amino acids. The germline gives CDR1 SGDLS, CDR2 YYNGEE. Trimming took 4 bases from V and 2 from J, leaving 11 bases between them. CDR3 protein: CASSPRLYTDTQYF. The CDR3 coding sequence is TGTGCCAGCAGCCCCCGACTGTACACAGATACGCAGTATTTT.

This chain links TRBV18 with TRBJ1-4; D gene unclear. The V end was cut by 3 bases, the J end by 4 bases, with 15 bases between. CDR3 length: 16 amino acids. The germline V gene has CDR1 KGHSH and CDR2 LQKENI. Here the CDR3 DNA reads TGTGCCAGCTCACCCGCGAGCTTTGGGCTTAATGAAAAACTGTTTTTT. Residues: CASSPASFGLNEKLFF.

Of note for this clone: Other DNA sequences in this sample translate to the same CDR3. The chain uses TRBV5-1 and TRBJ2-5, with D possibly matching TRBD2 (6 bases). The CDR3 consists of 15 residues. CDR1 and CDR2 from the germline V gene are SGHRS and YFSETQ. V was shortened by 0 bases and J by 4 bases, with 13 bases between the two germline ends. The CDR3 spells CASSLAGARGETQYF. The CDR3 DNA is TGCGCCAGCAGCTTGGCTGGAGCGCGGGGAGAGACCCAGTACTTC.

The J gene is TRBJ2-7, the V gene TRBV5-6, with 8 bases identical to TRBD1. CDR3 size: 14 residues. V shed 5 bases and J 2 bases; nucleotides not matched to a gene: 6. Germline CDR1 and CDR2: SGHDT and YYEEEE. In nucleotides, the CDR3 is TGTGCCAGCAGACGGGACAGGAGCCCCTACGAGCAGTACTTC. It codes for CASRRDRSPYEQYF. Looking up the rest from reference TRBV5-6 and TRBJ2-7 gives the full variable domain: DAGVTQSPTHLIKTRGQQVTLRCSPKSGHDTVSWYQQALGQGPQFIFQYYEEEERQRGNFPDRFSGHQFPNYSSELNVNALLLGDSALYLCASRRDRSPYEQYFGPGTRLTVT.

The chain uses TRBV18 and TRBJ2-1; TRBD2 matches at 12 bases. The CDR3 spans 16 residues. Trimming removed 3 bases from V and 7 bases from J; junction bases left unmatched: 7. In germline, CDR1 is KGHSH, CDR2 LQKENI. CDR3 coding DNA: TGTGCCAGCTCACCCGAACTAGCGGGGGGCATAAATGAGCAGTTCTTC. Amino acids: CASSPELAGGINEQFF.